Below, 5 T cell receptor beta chains from the same sample are listed, as sequenced in a study of cytomegalovirus exposure and HLA in healthy donors (dated by TCRdb to the late 2010s). Receptor libraries were prepared by the immunoSEQ multiplex PCR assay. A mixture of 60 forward primers for TCR Vbeta segments and 13 reverse primers for TCR Jbeta segments was used in the multiplex PCR. The source is immuneACCESS, and TCRdb retained only in-frame sequences with V and J called. Part of the clones is not carried over; for the studies checked, unresolved V genes explain less than half of this, and the remainder is unexplained. The sample table holds more than 150,000 clones, of which around 80% were seen once. The ten largest clones capture 2% to 2.5% of the sample. Sequenced: PBMCs. The source is a woman aged 25 to 39 in good health and CMV-seropositive.

For this clone: Other nucleotide sequences in the sample specify the same CDR3. This sequence joins TRBV5-1 and TRBJ1-4, with TRBD1 as a possible D gene (5 bases). Germline assignment: CDR1 SGHRS and CDR2 YFSETQ. V shed 3 bases and J shed 2 bases, with 8 bases lying between them. This CDR3 spans 14 amino acids. CDR3 residues: CASSWGGTNEKLFF. The CDR3 region has the DNA TGCGCCAGCAGCTGGGGGGGGACTAATGAAAAACTGTTTTTT.

V gene TRBV2 combines with J gene TRBJ1-6; unclear D gene. The germline V gene has CDR1 SNHLY and CDR2 FYNNEI. The CDR3 is 16 amino acids. The V end was cut by 9 bases, the J end by 1 base, with 16 bases between. CDR3 sequence reads: CASWDLAGSYNSPLHF. The CDR3 nucleotides are TGTGCCAGTTGGGATTTAGCGGGGTCCTATAATTCACCCCTCCACTTT.

This sequence joins TRBV6-7 and TRBJ2-5; D remains ambiguous. TRBV6-7 is known as an ORF, though its function is uncertain. The CDR3 loop spans 14 amino acids. Trimming removed 8 bases from V and 0 bases from J, with 13 bases in between. The chain's CDR3 is CASRPDPNQETQYF. Here the CDR3 DNA reads TGTGCCAGCCGCCCCGATCCTAACCAAGAGACCCAGTACTTC.

The V and J genes are TRBV4-3 and TRBJ2-7, with 7 bases identical to TRBD1. The CDR3 consists of 14 residues. V lost 0 bases and J lost 3; bases outside the gene matches: 2. Germline CDR1 and CDR2: LGHNA and YSLEER. CDR3 sequence: CASSQDRTGYEQYF. The CDR3 DNA follows: TGCGCCAGCAGCCAAGATAGGACAGGCTACGAGCAGTACTTC.

Regarding this clone: The conserved phenylalanine or tryptophan is not found at the CDR3 terminus, so this likely reflects a read error. The chain has TRBV6-6 and TRBJ1-2, with D unclear. With 5 bases removed from V and 0 bases from J, the gap between germline ends came to 4 bases. The length of the CDR3 is 12 residues. Germline-derived CDR1 and CDR2 are MNHNY and SVGAGI (reference sequence). The CDR3 here is CASSSPNYGYTL. CDR3 coding DNA: TGTGCCAGCAGTAGTCCTAACTATGGCTACACCCTC.